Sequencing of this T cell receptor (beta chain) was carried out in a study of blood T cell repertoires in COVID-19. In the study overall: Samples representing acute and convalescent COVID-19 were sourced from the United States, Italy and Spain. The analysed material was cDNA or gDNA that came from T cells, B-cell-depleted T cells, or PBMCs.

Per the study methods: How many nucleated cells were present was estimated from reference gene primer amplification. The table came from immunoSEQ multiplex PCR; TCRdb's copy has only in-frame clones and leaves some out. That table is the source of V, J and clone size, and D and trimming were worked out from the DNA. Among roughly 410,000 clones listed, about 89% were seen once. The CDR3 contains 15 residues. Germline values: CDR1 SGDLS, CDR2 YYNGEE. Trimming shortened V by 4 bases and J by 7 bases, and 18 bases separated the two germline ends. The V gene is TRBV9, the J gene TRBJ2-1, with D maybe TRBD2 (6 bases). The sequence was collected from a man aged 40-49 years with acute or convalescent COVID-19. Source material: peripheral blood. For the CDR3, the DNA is TGTGCCAGCAGCTACGTTCCGGGAGAGTCTAATGAGCAGTTCTTC. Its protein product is CASSYVPGESNEQFF.